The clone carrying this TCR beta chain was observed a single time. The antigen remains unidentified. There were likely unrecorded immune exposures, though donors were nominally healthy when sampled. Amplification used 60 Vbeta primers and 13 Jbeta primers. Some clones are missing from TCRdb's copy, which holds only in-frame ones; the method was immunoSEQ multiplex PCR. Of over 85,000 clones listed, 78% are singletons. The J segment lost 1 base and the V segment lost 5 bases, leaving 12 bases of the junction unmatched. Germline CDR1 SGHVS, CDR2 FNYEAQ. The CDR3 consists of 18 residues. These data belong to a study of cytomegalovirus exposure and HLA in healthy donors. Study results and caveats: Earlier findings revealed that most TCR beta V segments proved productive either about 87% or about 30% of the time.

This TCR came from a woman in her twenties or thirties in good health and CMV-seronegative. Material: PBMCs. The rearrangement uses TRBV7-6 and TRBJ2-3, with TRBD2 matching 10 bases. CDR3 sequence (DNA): TGTGCCAGCAGCCCCCTAGCGGGGGCCCCAGGGGGCACAGATACGCAGTATTTT. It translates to CASSPLAGAPGGTDTQYF.